The 26 T cell receptor beta chains below all came from one sample that was sequenced in a study of T cell changes during pregnancy in multiple sclerosis. TCRdb's table, derived via immunoSEQ multiplex PCR, lists solely in-frame clones and lacks some. Of about 93,000 clones detected, around 92% appear once; the ten largest clones hold just over 2%. The sample consisted of peripheral blood, taken after pregnancy. The receptors come from a female donor with multiple sclerosis, enrolled in a pregnancy study.

In this sample, this clone turned up once. The chain recombines TRBV5-5 with TRBJ2-3; 8 bases are a match to TRBD2. The V gene's germline CDR1 is SGHKS and CDR2 YYEKEE (reference sequence). V shed 4 bases and J 2 bases; nucleotides not matched to a gene: 6. This CDR3 has 15 residues. CDR3 region: CASSPGLANTDTQYF. Written as DNA, the CDR3 is TGTGCCAGCAGCCCAGGACTAGCCAACACAGATACGCAGTATTTT.

The chain has TRBV7-9 and TRBJ2-3; TRBD1 matches at 7 bases. This CDR3 region has 14 residues. Germline CDR1 and CDR2: SEHNR and FQNEAQ (reference sequence). The ends lost 6 bases at V and 2 bases at J; junction bases unmatched: 5. The CDR3 reads CASRETGTTDTQYF. CDR3 nucleotide sequence: TGTGCCAGCAGGGAGACAGGGACCACAGATACGCAGTATTTT.

The V call is TRBV19, the J call TRBJ2-7; no firm D call. The CDR3 spans 13 residues. The V end was cut by 10 bases, the J end by 0 bases, with 13 bases between. Germline-derived CDR1 and CDR2 are LNHDA and SQIVND (reference sequence). The CDR3 protein is CATNPPNSYEQYF. CDR3 nucleotides: TGTGCCACCAACCCCCCTAACTCCTACGAGCAGTACTTC.

The V and J genes are TRBV5-1 and TRBJ1-2; D is unclear. V lost 0 bases and J 2 bases, leaving 8 bases between the germline ends. The germline CDR1 and CDR2 sequences are SGHRS and YFSETQ. There are 14 residues in the CDR3. The CDR3 spells CASSLGGPNYGYTF. For the CDR3, the DNA is TGCGCCAGCAGCTTGGGCGGCCCGAACTATGGCTACACCTTC.

The rearrangement uses TRBV6-5 and TRBJ1-2; D is uncertain. The V end was cut by 6 bases, the J end by 8 bases, with 19 bases between. CDR1 and CDR2 from the germline V gene are MNHEY and SVGAGI. The CDR3 spans 14 residues. This CDR3 is CASSLTFLGGGYTF. CDR3 coding DNA: TGTGCCAGCAGCCTAACGTTCTTAGGAGGGGGCTACACCTTC.

V and J are TRBV19 and TRBJ2-7; D gene unclear. The germline CDR1 and CDR2 sequences are LNHDA and SQIVND (reference sequence). The CDR3 is 13 residues long. V dropped 4 bases and J dropped 0 bases, with 7 bases sitting between them. The CDR3 here is CASSTGSSYEQYF. As DNA, the CDR3 is TGTGCCAGTAGTACCGGGTCCTCCTACGAGCAGTACTTC.

CDR3 sequence reads: CASSPRNTEAFF. Here the CDR3 DNA reads TGTGCCAGCTCACCCCGGAACACTGAAGCTTTCTTT. J is TRBJ1-1 and V is TRBV18; D gene unclear. CDR3 length equals 12 residues. V lost 3 bases to trimming and J lost 1 base, with 3 bases between them. Germline V CDR1 and CDR2: KGHSH, LQKENI.

V gene TRBV7-8 combines with J gene TRBJ2-5; 7 bases map to TRBD2. Germline-derived CDR1 and CDR2 are SGHVS and FQNEAQ. This CDR3 is built from 13 residues. J lost 4 bases, V lost 3 bases, and 2 bases had no gene match. CDR3 nucleotide sequence: TGTGCCAGCAGCTTTGGCGGGAGAGAGACCCAGTACTTC. This codes for CASSFGGRETQYF.

This chain uses TRBV6-1 with TRBJ2-7, with 11 bases aligning to TRBD2. This CDR3 has 15 residues. Germline V CDR1 and CDR2: MNHNS, SASEGT. V dropped 7 bases and J dropped 3; count of bases not matched to a gene: 8. The CDR3 sequence is CASTTGTSGSYEQYF. The CDR3 DNA is TGTGCCAGCACCACGGGAACTAGCGGGAGCTACGAGCAGTACTTC.

For the CDR3, the DNA is TGTGCCACAACCTCGGGGGACTCTGGAAACACCATATATTTT. Amino acids: CATTSGDSGNTIYF. This chain uses TRBV6-1 with TRBJ1-3, with D perhaps matching TRBD1 (5 bases). Germline lookup yields CDR1 MNHNS and CDR2 SASEGT. Trimming cost V 10 bases and J 0 bases, with 13 bases left between them. This CDR3 region has 14 residues.

CDR3 in amino acids: CASSPNSGTVSYEQYF. The DNA for the CDR3 is TGTGCCAGCAGCCCCAACTCCGGGACAGTCTCCTACGAGCAGTACTTC. The chain has TRBV7-8 and TRBJ2-7; 7 bases agree with TRBD1. V trimming: 5 bases; J trimming: 0 bases; junction bases outside the gene matches: 10. CDR3 size: 16 residues. The V gene's germline CDR1 is SGHVS and CDR2 FQNEAQ.

The CDR3 region has the DNA TGCGCCAGCAGCTCTCTAGCCACCTACGAGCAGTACTTC. Translated, it gives CASSSLATYEQYF. The chain has TRBV5-1 and TRBJ2-7, with D possibly matching TRBD2 (5 bases). Germline lookup yields CDR1 SGHRS and CDR2 YFSETQ. The CDR3 extends over 13 amino acids. Between the trimmed V and J ends, which lost 3 bases and 2 bases, there was a span of 9 bases.

V and J are TRBV5-1 and TRBJ2-6, with TRBD1 matching 9 bases. With 7 bases clipped from V and 3 bases from J, the junction kept 5 bases outside the gene matches. CDR1 SGHRS and CDR2 YFSETQ come from the germline V gene. The CDR3 length is 15 residues. CDR3 in DNA: TGCGCCAGCGACAGGGGGTCTTTTGGGGCCAACGTCCTGACTTTC. This gives the protein CASDRGSFGANVLTF.

The chain uses TRBV4-2 and TRBJ2-7; 7 nucleotides agree with TRBD1. Germline-derived CDR1 and CDR2 are LGHNA and YNFKEQ. This CDR3 has 15 amino acids. The V segment lost 6 bases and the J segment 4 bases; nucleotides outside the gene matches: 12. CDR3 nucleotides: TGTGCCAGCAGTCCCAGTAGGGGGCAGGTTTACGAGCAGTACTTC. Encoded protein: CASSPSRGQVYEQYF.

The CDR3 coding sequence is TGTGCCACCAGCAGAGGTTTTGCTAGCGGGGAAGAGACCCAGTACTTC. Translated, it gives CATSRGFASGEETQYF. The genes are TRBV15 and TRBJ2-5; TRBD2 matches 9 bases. Trimming took 1 base from V and 3 from J; bases not matched to a gene: 6. The CDR3 totals 16 residues. CDR1 is LNHNV, CDR2 YYDKDF, per germline (reference sequence). Full variable domain (rest looked up from reference TRBV15 and TRBJ2-5): DAMVIQNPRYQVTQFGKPVTLSCSQTLNHNVMYWYQQKSSQAPKLLFHYYDKDFNNEADTPDNFQSRRPNTSFCFLDIRSPGLGDTAMYLCATSRGFASGEETQYFGPGTRLLVL.

This chain uses TRBV6-5 with TRBJ2-5; a weak D match, TRBD1 (6 bases). CDR3 length equals 13 residues. V was shortened by 8 bases and J by 3 bases, with 13 bases between the two germline ends. From germline, CDR1 is MNHEY and CDR2 SVGAGI. CDR3 coding DNA: TGTGCCAGCGGAACAGGGCGTGAAGAGACCCAGTACTTC. Protein: CASGTGREETQYF.

The chain couples TRBV6-5 to TRBJ1-3, with 7 nucleotides matching TRBD1. The CDR3 loop spans 16 amino acids. V dropped 0 bases and J dropped 7; count of bases not matched to a gene: 9. Germline V gene lookup returns CDR1 MNHEY and CDR2 SVGAGI. DNA for the CDR3: TGTGCCAGCAGTTACTCGGAGAGGGGGCTGGCGAACACCATATATTTT. It encodes CASSYSERGLANTIYF.

V gene TRBV4-3 combines with J gene TRBJ2-5; possible D gene TRBD2, 7 bases. This CDR3 has 16 residues. The germline V gene has CDR1 LGHNA and CDR2 YSLEER. Trimming took 4 bases from V and 3 from J, leaving 18 bases between them. The CDR3 loop reads CASSPRRGGGEETQYF. The CDR3 DNA follows: TGCGCCAGCAGCCCGCGTAGGGGAGGGGGAGAAGAGACCCAGTACTTC.

V gene TRBV30 combines with J gene TRBJ1-4, with TRBD1 identical over 7 bases. Per the germline V gene, CDR1 is GTSNPN and CDR2 is SVGIG (reference sequence). V was pared by 1 base and J by 8 bases, with 1 base of the junction left unmatched. The CDR3 totals 12 residues. CDR3 in DNA: TGTGCCTGGAGTGCGGACAGGGAAAAACTGTTTTTT. Translated, it gives CAWSADREKLFF.

The gene calls are TRBV15 and TRBJ1-2; tentative D call: TRBD1 (6 bases). The CDR3 sequence is 13 residues long. Trimming removed 0 bases from V and 8 bases from J, with 10 bases in between. Looked up from germline, CDR1 is LNHNV and CDR2 is YYDKDF (reference sequence). For the CDR3, the DNA is TGTGCCACCAGCAGAGACAGGGGAAGGGGCTACACCTTC. As protein: CATSRDRGRGYTF.

This chain links TRBV11-1 with TRBJ2-7; possibly TRBD1 for D (5 bases). CDR1 is SGHAT, CDR2 FQDESV, per germline (reference sequence). CDR3 length: 13 amino acids. Trimming shortened V by 6 bases and J by 3 bases, and 12 bases separated the two germline ends. CDR3 sequence: CASRKTEHYEQYF. CDR3 coding DNA: TGTGCCAGCAGAAAGACAGAGCACTACGAGCAGTACTTC.

This CDR3 reads CASSKSGGSQETQYF. The CDR3 DNA is TGCGCCAGCAGTAAAAGCGGGGGGAGCCAAGAGACCCAGTACTTC. The V call is TRBV10-2, the J call TRBJ2-5, with TRBD2 matching 9 bases. Trimming took 5 bases from V and 1 from J; bases not matched to a gene: 5. CDR3 length: 15 residues. CDR1 WSHSY and CDR2 SAAADI come from the germline V gene.

The chain employs TRBV2 and TRBJ2-5, with D maybe TRBD2 (5 bases). Trimming removed 10 bases at V and 4 bases at J, with 10 bases between. Germline V gene data show CDR1 as SNHLY and CDR2 as FYNNEI. CDR3 length equals 11 residues. The CDR3 DNA is TGTGCCATCCTACTAGGAGAGACCCAGTACTTC. As protein: CAILLGETQYF.

The V gene is TRBV6-5, the J gene TRBJ1-2; TRBD1 might be the D (5 bases). In germline, CDR1 is MNHEY, CDR2 SVGAGI. Trimming took 6 bases from V and 0 from J, leaving 11 bases between them. This CDR3 has 14 residues. In DNA, the CDR3 is TGTGCCAGCAGCCGTGGGGGGACTAACTATGGCTACACCTTC. The encoded protein is CASSRGGTNYGYTF.

This clone has just one count. The chain employs TRBV5-1 and TRBJ2-3; 9 bases are shared with TRBD1. Germline assignment: CDR1 SGHRS and CDR2 YFSETQ. The CDR3 runs to 16 residues. V dropped 8 bases and J dropped 4; count of bases not matched to a gene: 14. CDR3 DNA sequence: TGCGCCAGTAGATCCGGGACAGGGCTGACCTCAGATACGCAGTATTTT. It specifies CASRSGTGLTSDTQYF.

The genes are TRBV7-8 and TRBJ1-2, with D perhaps matching TRBD1 (5 bases). Trimming stripped 4 bases from V and 4 bases from J, with 16 bases between. Germline CDR1 SGHVS, CDR2 FQNEAQ. CDR3 size: 15 residues. The CDR3 bases are TGTGCCAGCAGCTCCTTGACAGTAAGCTCCTATGGCTACACCTTC. Amino acid sequence: CASSSLTVSSYGYTF.